The text below deals with one TCR beta chain. What it binds is unknown. These data belong to a study of OX40 agonist ivuxolimab in advanced cancers. On the study more broadly: Ivuxolimab is a fully human IgG2 antibody that activates OX40 (CD134). Patients were roughly 83% male with ages roughly 20 to 90, mean about 65.

Trimming cost V 5 bases and J 0 bases, with 17 bases left between them. The length of the CDR3 is 17 residues. Germline V CDR1 and CDR2: SGHVS, FQNEAQ. Measured with immunoSEQ multiplex PCR; TCRdb has only the in-frame clones, and not every one. The sample contains 60,000 to 90,000 clones, less than 85% of which appear only once. Study-level findings and limits: In the 0.1-3.0 mg/kg groups, partial responders showed among the lowest expansion.

The source material was CD4+ or CD8+ T cells sorted from blood, sampled in a trial of the OX40 agonist ivuxolimab. This clonotype was obtained from an adult with an advanced solid tumor such as melanoma, head and neck, liver or kidney cancer. V and J are TRBV7-8 and TRBJ1-3; D remains unclear. The CDR3 DNA sequence: TGTGCCAGCAGCCCTTTCCAAGTCAAGCCCTCTGGAAACACCATATATTTT. Translating gives CASSPFQVKPSGNTIYF.